These 8 T cell receptor beta chains were sequenced from one sample in a study of breast tumors, draining lymph nodes, adjacent tissues. Breast cancer patients provided tissue from their axillary draining lymph nodes. MiXCR was run by TCRdb on the multiplex PCR reads, yielding one entry per CDR3 protein. The table includes some 170,000 distinct CDR3 sequences, 30% to 40% detected once. The specimen sequenced was axillary lymph node tissue. The receptors stem from a female donor with breast cancer. Some clones in this sample may be carry-over from other donors' samples.

This clonotype was counted many times. The chain has TRBV12-3 or TRBV12-4 and TRBJ2-5; D not certain. V lost 3 bases, J lost 10 bases, and 15 bases lay in between. The CDR3 has 13 residues. The CDR3 coding sequence is TGTGCCAGCAGTTTCCGGGCTAGTTGGGGCCAGTACTTC. Translating it yields CASSFRASWGQYF.

This clonotype has a count of ten or more. This rearrangement joins TRBV9 to TRBJ2-3, with D unclear. Germline CDR1 is SGDLS and CDR2 is YYNGEE. V was cut by 7 bases and J by 2 bases, with 11 bases left in between. This CDR3 spans 13 amino acids. The CDR3 protein is CASYSSTTDTQYF. DNA of the CDR3: TGTGCCAGCTACAGCAGCACCACAGATACGCAGTATTTT.

This clonotype was detected ten times or more. The CDR3 DNA follows: TGTGCCAGTAGCGGGGGGAACACCGGGGAGCTGTTTTTT. Amino acid sequence: CASSGGNTGELFF. The genes are TRBV19 and TRBJ2-2, with a tentative D call TRBD2 (6 bases). The CDR3 loop spans 13 amino acids. Between the trimmed V and J ends, which lost 6 bases and 1 base, there was a span of 6 bases. CDR1 is LNHDA, CDR2 SQIVND, per germline (reference sequence).

This clonotype was seen many times. The J gene is TRBJ2-7, the V gene TRBV2; D gene unclear. Germline CDR1 and CDR2: SNHLY and FYNNEI. Trimming took 3 bases from V and 6 from J, leaving 15 bases between them. The CDR3 length is 14 residues. The CDR3 loop is CASSEDLFRAEQYF. For the CDR3, the DNA is TGTGCCAGCAGTGAGGACCTTTTTCGAGCCGAGCAGTACTTC.

The chain combines TRBV28 with TRBJ1-1; 7 bases fit TRBD1. CDR3 length: 13 residues. The junction had 2 bases not matched to a gene; V was cut back by 6 bases and J by 1 base. The V gene's germline CDR1 is MDHEN and CDR2 SYDVKM. CDR3 DNA: TGTGCCAGCAGGCGACAGGGGAACACTGAAGCTTTCTTT. Translated: CASRRQGNTEAFF.

This clonotype was seen only a few times. This sequence joins TRBV20-1 and TRBJ2-1; 7 positions agree with TRBD2. The germline CDR1 and CDR2 sequences are DFQATT and SNEGSKA (reference sequence). The CDR3 has 18 residues. Unmatched junction bases numbered 16, after V lost 0 bases and J lost 5 bases. CDR3 sequence reads: CSARDRGLAALINNEQFF. In DNA form, the CDR3 reads TGCAGTGCTAGAGATAGGGGTCTAGCGGCTCTAATAAACAATGAGCAGTTCTTC.

The chain couples TRBV20-1 to TRBJ2-3; 12 bases line up with TRBD2. The germline CDR1 and CDR2 sequences are DFQATT and SNEGSKA (reference sequence). This CDR3 spans 18 amino acids. V was pared by 0 bases and J by 1 base, with 8 bases of the junction left unmatched. The CDR3 is CSARDIGLAGGGTDTQYF. The CDR3 region has the DNA TGCAGTGCTAGAGATATCGGGCTAGCGGGGGGGGGCACAGATACGCAGTATTTT.

The DNA of the CDR3 is TGTGCCATCAGTGAGGCCGGGACAGATCTTACCGGGGAGCTGTTTTTT. Its translation: CAISEAGTDLTGELFF. This sequence joins TRBV10-3 and TRBJ2-2, with 7 nucleotides matching TRBD1. V was clipped by 2 bases and J by 5 bases; unmatched bases: 8. The germline CDR1 and CDR2 sequences are ENHRY and SYGVKD. This CDR3 is built from 16 residues.